What follows are 14 T cell receptor beta chains derived from one specimen sequenced in a study of beta chain features in type 1 diabetes (dated by TCRdb to between 2018 and 2020). The method was the immunoSEQ multiplex PCR assay. The entire amount of isolated RNA was reverse transcribed using the High Capacity cDNA Reverse Transcription Kit, so the sequenced TCRB transcripts were expressed ones. The table comes from immuneACCESS by way of TCRdb, which keeps in-frame sequences with V and J called. Part of the clones is missing from these tables; in studies checked, under half for an unresolved V gene and the rest for unknown reasons. Recorded for this sample are under 400,000 clones; 12% to 15% of them occurred a single time. Clones ranked in the top ten supply approximately 7% of the sample. Sequencing input: central memory CD4+ T cells from blood. The receptors here all came from a man aged 25-45 years in good health.

The chain combines TRBV10-3 with TRBJ1-5; a possible D gene is TRBD1 (6 bases). With 2 bases removed from V and 4 bases from J, the gap between germline ends came to 6 bases. Germline loops: CDR1 ENHRY, CDR2 SYGVKD. There are 13 residues in the CDR3. The CDR3, as DNA: TGTGCCATCAGTGAGACAGGGAATCAGCCCCAGCATTTT. It yields the protein CAISETGNQPQHF.

The chain links TRBV4-1 to TRBJ2-3, with a weak D call TRBD2 (5 bases). Trimming cost V 2 bases and J 0 bases, with 12 bases left between them. Germline V gives CDR1 MGHRA, CDR2 YSYEKL. This CDR3 is built from 16 residues. The CDR3 DNA reads TGCGCCAGCAGCCAACTTTCCGGGGTAAGCACAGATACGCAGTATTTT. This gives the protein CASSQLSGVSTDTQYF.

The sample holds a few counts of this clone. The chain couples TRBV4-3 to TRBJ1-2; D remains unclear. CDR3 length: 15 amino acids. Germline values: CDR1 LGHNA, CDR2 YSLEER. V shed 1 base and J shed 8 bases, with 17 bases lying between them. The CDR3 is CASSQAVGSVEGYTF. DNA of the CDR3: TGCGCCAGCAGCCAAGCTGTGGGCTCGGTTGAGGGCTACACCTTC.

This chain links TRBV6-5 with TRBJ1-1; the D gene is possibly TRBD1 (6 bases). The CDR3 consists of 15 residues. The germline V gene encodes CDR1 MNHEY and CDR2 SVGAGI. Trimming removed 7 bases from V and 6 bases from J, with 21 bases in between. The CDR3 DNA reads as TGTGCCAGCAACTGGCCAGGGGTGGGAATCCCTGAAGCTTTCTTT. It is translated as CASNWPGVGIPEAFF.

This chain joins TRBV4-3 and TRBJ2-7; 11 bases agree with TRBD2. Per germline, CDR1 LGHNA and CDR2 YSLEER. This CDR3 is built from 16 residues. The V and J ends lost 2 bases and 4 bases, in that order; junction bases with no gene match: 7. CDR3 residues: CASSQTLAGGTYEQYF. The CDR3 region has the DNA TGCGCCAGCAGCCAAACGTTAGCGGGGGGGACTTACGAGCAGTACTTC.

CDR3 sequence (DNA): TGTGCCGCAGCAAGCTCCTACGAGCAGTACTTC. This gives the protein CAAASSYEQYF. The V and J genes are TRBV6-6 and TRBJ2-7, with D unclear. This CDR3 has 11 amino acids. The ends were cut back, 11 bases at V and 0 bases at J, with 8 bases in the middle. Germline CDR1 is MNHNY and CDR2 is SVGAGI (reference sequence).

At least ten counts were recorded for this clone. This chain links TRBV7-2 with TRBJ2-1; no clear D. This CDR3 is 11 amino acids long. V dropped 5 bases and J dropped 9 bases, with 8 bases sitting between them. Germline V gene lookup returns CDR1 SGHTA and CDR2 FQGNSA. CDR3 in amino acids: CASSPRLEQFF. The CDR3 coding sequence is TGTGCCAGCAGCCCGAGGCTTGAGCAGTTCTTC.

This clone appeared a few times. The V gene is TRBV29-1, the J gene TRBJ2-7, with TRBD1 matching 10 bases. The CDR3 has 14 amino acids. CDR1 and CDR2 from the germline V gene are SQVTM and ANQGSEA. Unmatched junction bases numbered 6, after V lost 7 bases and J lost 0 bases. CDR3 bases: TGCAGCGCCGGGGACAGGGGAGGCTCCTACGAGCAGTACTTC. It encodes CSAGDRGGSYEQYF.

The chain has TRBV11-3 and TRBJ1-3; D unresolved. CDR3 length: 13 amino acids. Trimming shortened V by 5 bases and J by 4 bases, and 9 bases separated the two germline ends. Germline assignment: CDR1 SGHNT and CDR2 YENEEA. CDR3 DNA sequence: TGTGCCAGCAGCCTCCCCGGGGGAAACACCATATATTTT. Protein product: CASSLPGGNTIYF.

This clone appeared a few times. The genes are TRBV5-1 and TRBJ2-1; tentatively, D is TRBD2 (6 bases). CDR1 and CDR2 from the germline V gene are SGHRS and YFSETQ. The V end was cut by 5 bases, the J end by 5 bases, with 8 bases between. The CDR3 runs to 12 residues. The CDR3 DNA is TGCGCCAGCAGGCGGGAACACAATGAGCAGTTCTTC. It specifies CASRREHNEQFF.

The chain is built from TRBV4-3 and TRBJ2-7, with D perhaps matching TRBD2 (5 bases). The CDR3 consists of 13 residues. In germline, CDR1 is LGHNA, CDR2 YSLEER. The V end lost 0 bases, the J end lost 6 bases, and 9 bases lay between the germline ends. The CDR3 coding sequence is TGCGCCAGCAGCCAAGACTATCGGGGCGAGCAGTACTTC. Its protein product is CASSQDYRGEQYF.

As regards this clone: Lacking the conserved final phenylalanine or tryptophan, this CDR3 likely reflects a read error. The CDR3 nucleotides read TGTGCCAGCAGCACGGGGGTCTCTGGGGCCAACGTCCTGACTTCC. Translating it yields CASSTGVSGANVLTS. V gene TRBV5-6 combines with J gene TRBJ2-6, with D tentatively TRBD2 (6 bases). Germline V CDR1 and CDR2: SGHDT, YYEEEE. V lost 4 bases and J 0 bases, leaving 8 bases between the germline ends. There are 15 residues in the CDR3.

This clone was counted only a few times. The V and J genes are TRBV18 and TRBJ2-3; D possibly corresponds to TRBD1 (6 bases). The ends were cut back, 2 bases at V and 2 bases at J, with 14 bases in the middle. This CDR3 comprises 16 residues. Per the germline V gene, CDR1 is KGHSH and CDR2 is LQKENI. The CDR3 spells CASSPGGPASTDTQYF. The CDR3 region has the DNA TGTGCCAGCTCACCAGGGGGCCCCGCCTCCACAGATACGCAGTATTTT.

This clone was seen repeatedly, ten times or more. The chain uses TRBV4-1 and TRBJ2-7; D could derive from TRBD1 or TRBD2 (5 bases each). The CDR3 consists of 15 residues. Trimming left V 1 base short and J 4 bases short, with 14 bases between. Germline V gene lookup returns CDR1 MGHRA and CDR2 YSYEKL. Here the CDR3 reads CASSQGGAVLYEQYF. The CDR3 DNA reads as TGCGCCAGCAGCCAAGGAGGGGCAGTACTGTACGAGCAGTACTTC.